Sequencing of this TCR beta chain was carried out in a study of cytomegalovirus exposure and HLA in healthy donors. Both 60 Vbeta primers and 13 Jbeta primers went into the PCR. In the original processing: Unique TCR beta chains numbered around 80 million in a later analysis, with about 11 million shared. Sequencing used immunoSEQ multiplex PCR; TCRdb keeps in-frame clones, though not all of them. V and J calls and clone size are those listed in that table; D and trimming were worked out from the DNA. Of about 130,000 clones in the sample, 74% were seen once. The study's findings and limits: According to a later analysis, donors in an Asian-associated ancestry cluster reportedly had fewer N-insertions than the roughly 670-donor mean.

Details on this clone: Its antigen is not known.

Germline V gene lookup returns CDR1 MNHEY and CDR2 SVGAGI. J gave up 6 bases and V 5 bases, and 12 bases lay outside the gene matches. This CDR3 region has 15 residues. The sample consisted of PBMCs. The receptor's source is a woman aged 50 to 60 in good health and CMV-seropositive. The rearrangement links TRBV6-5 to TRBJ1-2; 7 bases align to TRBD1. In nucleotides, the CDR3 is TGTGCCAGCAGTCTACGACAGGGATACACGAATGGCTACACCTTC. Its protein product is CASSLRQGYTNGYTF.